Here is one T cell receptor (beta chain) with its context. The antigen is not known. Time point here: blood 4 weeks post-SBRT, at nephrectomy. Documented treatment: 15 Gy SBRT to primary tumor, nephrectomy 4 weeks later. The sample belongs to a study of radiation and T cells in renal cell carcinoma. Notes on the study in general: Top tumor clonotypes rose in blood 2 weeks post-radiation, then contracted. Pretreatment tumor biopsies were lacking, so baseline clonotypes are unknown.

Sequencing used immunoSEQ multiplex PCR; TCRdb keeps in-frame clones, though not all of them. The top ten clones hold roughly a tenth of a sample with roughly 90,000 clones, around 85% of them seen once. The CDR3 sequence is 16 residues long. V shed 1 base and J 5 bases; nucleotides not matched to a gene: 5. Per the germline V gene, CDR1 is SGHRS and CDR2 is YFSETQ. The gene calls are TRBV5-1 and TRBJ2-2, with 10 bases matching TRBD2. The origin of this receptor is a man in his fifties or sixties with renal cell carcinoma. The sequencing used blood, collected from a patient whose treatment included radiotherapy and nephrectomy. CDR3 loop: CASSLPSGRGTGELFF. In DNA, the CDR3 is TGCGCCAGCAGCTTGCCTAGCGGGAGAGGAACCGGGGAGCTGTTTTTT.